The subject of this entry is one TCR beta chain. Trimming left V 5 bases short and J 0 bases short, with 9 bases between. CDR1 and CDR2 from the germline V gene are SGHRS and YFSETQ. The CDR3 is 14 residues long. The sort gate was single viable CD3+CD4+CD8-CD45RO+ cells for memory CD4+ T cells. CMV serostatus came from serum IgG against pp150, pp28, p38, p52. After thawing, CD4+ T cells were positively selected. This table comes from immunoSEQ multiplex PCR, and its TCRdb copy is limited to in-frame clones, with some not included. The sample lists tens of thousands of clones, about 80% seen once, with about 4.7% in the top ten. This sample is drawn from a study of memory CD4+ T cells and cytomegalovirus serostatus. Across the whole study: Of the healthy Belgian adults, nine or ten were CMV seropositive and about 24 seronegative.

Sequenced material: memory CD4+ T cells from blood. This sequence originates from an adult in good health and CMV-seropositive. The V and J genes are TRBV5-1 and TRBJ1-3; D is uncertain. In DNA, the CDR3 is TGCGCCAGCAGTGGCACCCTCTCTGGAAACACCATATATTTT. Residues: CASSGTLSGNTIYF.